This T cell receptor beta chain came from a study of blood T cell repertoires in COVID-19. Study at large: In each case, the material was cDNA or gDNA derived from T cells, B-cell-depleted T cells, or PBMCs.

Some clones are missing from TCRdb's copy, which holds only in-frame ones; the method was immunoSEQ multiplex PCR. The sample holds roughly 160,000 clones, more than 70% seen once. Germline V gene sequence: CDR1 SNHLY, CDR2 FYNNEI. This CDR3 has 15 amino acids. Losses at the gene ends were 3 bases for V and 4 bases for J; bases not matched to a gene: 3. V and J are TRBV2 and TRBJ2-1, with 10 bases identical to TRBD2. The clonotype originates from a young man with active or convalescent COVID-19. The sequenced material came from peripheral blood. The CDR3 DNA reads TGTGCCAGCAGTGACCTAGCGGGGGCTTACAATGAGCAGTTCTTC. Its protein is CASSDLAGAYNEQFF.